A single sample is the source of the 16 T cell receptor beta chains below, sequenced in a study of long-term antiretroviral therapy in people with HIV. At survey level, the immunoSEQ assay was run in its v3.0 version. Assay: immunoSEQ multiplex PCR; the TCRdb copy retains only in-frame clones and omits some. The data contain over 25,000 clones, 65% to 85% of them singletons. The starting material was unsorted PBMCs, obtained 0.8 years before starting antiretroviral therapy. The source of these receptors is a young man with HIV.

The chain joins TRBV16 to TRBJ1-1; 8 bases agree with TRBD1. This CDR3 is built from 16 residues. Germline V gene lookup returns CDR1 KGHSY and CDR2 FQNENV. Trimming removed 1 base from V and 1 base from J; junction bases left unmatched: 5. Here the CDR3 DNA reads TGTGCCAGCAGCCAATTCCCAGGACAGGGGAACACTGAAGCTTTCTTT. Amino acid sequence: CASSQFPGQGNTEAFF. Supplemented by reference TRBV16 and TRBJ1-1, the full variable domain reads GEEVAQTPKHLVRGEGQKAKLYCAPIKGHSYVFWYQQVLKNEFKFLISFQNENVFDETGMPKERFSAKCLPNSPCSLEIQATKLEDSAVYFCASSQFPGQGNTEAFFGQGTRLTVV.

The CDR3 is CASSLVETEMNTEAFF. The CDR3 coding sequence is TGTGCCAGCAGCTTAGTTGAGACAGAGATGAACACTGAAGCTTTCTTT. The chain links TRBV7-6 to TRBJ1-1, with a possible D match to TRBD1 (5 bases). V was shortened by 1 base and J by 0 bases, with 12 bases between the two germline ends. CDR1 and CDR2 (germline): SGHVS, FNYEAQ. The CDR3 loop spans 16 amino acids.

The chain recombines TRBV2 with TRBJ1-1; D not resolved. V lost 6 bases and J lost 0, with 11 bases in between. CDR3 length: 14 residues. The germline V gene encodes CDR1 SNHLY and CDR2 FYNNEI. The CDR3 region is CASRPGWMNTEAFF. The CDR3, as DNA: TGTGCCAGCAGACCGGGGTGGATGAACACTGAAGCTTTCTTT.

The chain couples TRBV5-1 to TRBJ2-3; the D gene is possibly TRBD1 (7 bases). This CDR3 is built from 14 residues. Germline CDR1 is SGHRS and CDR2 is YFSETQ. V was pared by 7 bases and J by 4 bases, with 16 bases between. The DNA for the CDR3 is TGCGCCAGCGGAGGGGGACAGTACGCAGATACGCAGTATTTT. Its protein is CASGGGQYADTQYF.

The chain is built from TRBV30 and TRBJ1-3; D might be TRBD1 (6 bases). This CDR3 region has 16 residues. Looked up from germline, CDR1 is GTSNPN and CDR2 is SVGIG (reference sequence). V gave up 5 bases and J gave up 1 base, with 18 bases separating them. The CDR3 here is CAWPYRPQGSGNTIYF. Here the CDR3 DNA reads TGTGCCTGGCCCTACCGACCTCAGGGGTCTGGAAACACCATATATTTT.

This clone was seen only once. The chain is built from TRBV7-2 and TRBJ2-5, with 7 bases that match TRBD2. Looked up from germline, CDR1 is SGHTA and CDR2 is FQGNSA. J lost 3 bases, V lost 1 base, and 11 bases had no gene match. The CDR3 is 17 residues long. In DNA, the CDR3 is TGTGCCAGCAGCTTAGTTTTTGGCGGGAGCCTCGAAGAGACCCAGTACTTC. Residues: CASSLVFGGSLEETQYF.

A remark on this clone: Germline and junction disagree at one end, which may indicate a read error. This rearrangement joins TRBV5-5 to TRBJ2-7; D gene uncertain. CDR3 length equals 14 residues. The V gene's germline CDR1 is SGHKS and CDR2 YYEKEE (reference sequence). This CDR3 is CASSLAGPSDEQYF. In DNA form, the CDR3 reads TGTGCCAGCAGCTTGGCCGGGCCCTCCGACGAGCAGTACTTC. Looking up the rest from reference TRBV5-5 and TRBJ2-7 gives the full variable domain: DAGVTQSPTHLIKTRGQQVTLRCSPISGHKSVSWYQQVLGQGPQFIFQYYEKEERGRGNFPDRFSARQFPNYSSELNVNALLLGDSALYLCASSLAGPSDEQYFGPGTRLTVT.

J is TRBJ2-1 and V is TRBV29-1, with 8 positions matching TRBD1. This CDR3 has 16 residues. CDR1 SQVTM and CDR2 ANQGSEA come from the germline V gene. V was clipped by 3 bases and J by 0 bases; unmatched bases: 7. CDR3 residues: CSVEQGQASSYNEQFF. Here the CDR3 DNA reads TGCAGCGTTGAGCAGGGACAGGCGAGCTCCTACAATGAGCAGTTCTTC.

The chain uses TRBV9 and TRBJ2-1, with 7 bases fitting TRBD2. Unmatched junction bases numbered 22, after V lost 1 base and J lost 0 bases. CDR3 length: 22 residues. Germline CDR1 is SGDLS and CDR2 is YYNGEE. CDR3 in DNA: TGTGCCAGCAGCGTACAGGCAACCGGGACTACTTCGACCCCTAGCTCCTACAATGAGCAGTTCTTC. The encoded protein is CASSVQATGTTSTPSSYNEQFF.

The J gene is TRBJ2-1, the V gene TRBV4-3, with D possibly matching TRBD2 (6 bases). The CDR3 spans 17 residues. Germline-derived CDR1 and CDR2 are LGHNA and YSLEER. Trimming took off 0 bases at V and 7 bases at J, with 19 bases between the two ends. CDR3 in amino acids: CASSQDPGSGLQNEQFF. In DNA, the CDR3 is TGCGCCAGCAGCCAAGATCCCGGTAGCGGACTACAAAATGAGCAGTTCTTC.

This sequence joins TRBV9 and TRBJ2-2; 13 nucleotides match TRBD2. The CDR3 is made up of 16 amino acids. CDR1 and CDR2 (germline): SGDLS, YYNGEE. J was trimmed by 6 bases and V by 4 bases; bases with no gene match: 6. CDR3 protein: CASSLRTSGSSGELFF. The CDR3, as DNA: TGTGCCAGCAGCTTACGGACTAGCGGGAGCTCCGGGGAGCTGTTTTTT.

The chain is built from TRBV15 and TRBJ2-7; D may correspond to TRBD1 or TRBD2 (5 bases each). Between the trimmed V and J ends, which lost 0 bases and 0 bases, there was a span of 12 bases. CDR1 and CDR2 (germline): LNHNV, YYDKDF (reference sequence). The CDR3 runs to 16 residues. CDR3 sequence reads: CATSRDPGGTSYEQYF. The CDR3 DNA sequence: TGTGCCACCAGCAGAGATCCCGGTGGGACCTCCTACGAGCAGTACTTC.

This chain joins TRBV5-1 and TRBJ2-4; 8 bases agree with TRBD1. Germline assignment: CDR1 SGHRS and CDR2 YFSETQ. V was pared by 1 base and J by 0 bases, with 3 bases of the junction left unmatched. CDR3 size: 16 residues. CDR3 bases: TGCGCCAGCAGCTTGCGGACAGGGCTAGCCAAAAACATTCAGTACTTC. This translates into CASSLRTGLAKNIQYF.

This chain uses TRBV19 with TRBJ1-1, with 9 nucleotides matching TRBD1. Germline V CDR1 and CDR2: LNHDA, SQIVND (reference sequence). This CDR3 is 15 amino acids long. The ends lost 4 bases at V and 3 bases at J; junction bases unmatched: 6. CDR3 bases: TGTGCCAGTAGTAAACAGGGGGCTGGCGACACTGAAGCTTTCTTT. Its translation: CASSKQGAGDTEAFF.

This clone was counted a few times. This chain joins TRBV19 and TRBJ1-6, with a tentative D call TRBD1 (5 bases). Germline CDR1 and CDR2: LNHDA and SQIVND (reference sequence). The CDR3 consists of 13 residues. The V and J ends lost 6 bases and 4 bases respectively, with 7 bases between them. The CDR3: CASRDNYNSPLHF. DNA for the CDR3: TGTGCCAGTAGGGACAATTATAATTCACCCCTCCACTTT.

The chain carries TRBV20-1 and TRBJ2-7; no clear D gene. Trimming removed 6 bases from V and 7 bases from J, with 13 bases in between. This CDR3 region has 11 residues. CDR1 is DFQATT and CDR2 is SNEGSKA in the germline V gene (reference sequence). The CDR3: CSAQEAREQYF. The CDR3 DNA reads TGCAGTGCCCAGGAAGCGAGGGAGCAGTACTTC.